A single sample is the source of the 22 T cell receptor beta chains below, sequenced in a study of OX40 agonist ivuxolimab in advanced cancers. The method was immunoSEQ multiplex PCR; TCRdb's version includes in-frame clones alone and lacks a portion of them. The table records 50,000 to 65,000 clones, roughly nine tenths of them present only once. Sequenced material: CD4+ or CD8+ T cells sorted from blood, taken in a trial of the OX40 agonist ivuxolimab. These receptors all come from an adult with an advanced solid tumor such as melanoma, head and neck, liver or kidney cancer.

The chain couples TRBV10-3 to TRBJ2-3; perhaps TRBD2 as D (5 bases). The V end lost 4 bases, the J end lost 5 bases, and 7 bases lay between the germline ends. This CDR3 contains 12 residues. CDR1 ENHRY and CDR2 SYGVKD come from the germline V gene. CDR3 loop: CAISARGDTQYF. CDR3 sequence (DNA): TGTGCCATCAGTGCCCGGGGAGATACGCAGTATTTT.

V gene TRBV7-9 combines with J gene TRBJ2-7, with a tentative D call TRBD2 (5 bases). Between the trimmed V and J ends, which lost 2 bases and 6 bases, there was a span of 14 bases. Per the germline V gene, CDR1 is SEHNR and CDR2 is FQNEAQ (reference sequence). This CDR3 spans 14 amino acids. The CDR3 region has the DNA TGTGCCAGCAGCTTATCCACGCGGAGCGGCGAGCAGTACTTC. Its protein product is CASSLSTRSGEQYF.

CDR3 residues: CASSPYPRRGGLHEQYF. As DNA, the CDR3 is TGTGCCAGCAGCCCCTACCCCCGCCGGGGGGGGCTCCACGAGCAGTACTTC. V and J are TRBV7-3 and TRBJ2-7; 8 positions match TRBD2. This CDR3 is built from 17 residues. Germline V CDR1 and CDR2: SGHTA, FQGTGA. The V segment lost 5 bases and the J segment 5 bases; nucleotides outside the gene matches: 17.

The chain uses TRBV27 and TRBJ1-1, with a tentative D call TRBD1 (5 bases). Trimming stripped 4 bases from V and 3 bases from J, with 21 bases between. The CDR3 is 17 amino acids. Germline lookup yields CDR1 MNHEY and CDR2 SMNVEV (reference sequence). The CDR3 DNA reads TGTGCCAGCAGTTCTGGTATGGAGGCCGAAGGGGACACTGAAGCTTTCTTT. Its protein is CASSSGMEAEGDTEAFF.

The chain combines TRBV6-1 with TRBJ2-7; 8 nucleotides align to TRBD2. V shed 1 base, J shed 0 bases, and the junction held 2 bases outside the gene matches. Germline V gene lookup returns CDR1 MNHNS and CDR2 SASEGT. The length of the CDR3 is 15 residues. The CDR3 protein is CASSEGLAHSYEQYF. In nucleotides, the CDR3 is TGTGCCAGCAGTGAAGGACTAGCGCACTCCTACGAGCAGTACTTC.

V is TRBV27 and J is TRBJ1-5; a possible D gene is TRBD1 (6 bases). Looked up from germline, CDR1 is MNHEY and CDR2 is SMNVEV (reference sequence). Trimming removed 4 bases at V and 6 bases at J, with 16 bases between. This CDR3 comprises 15 residues. CDR3 sequence: CASSYGAGARQPQHF. The CDR3, as DNA: TGTGCCAGCAGTTACGGGGCGGGGGCGCGTCAGCCCCAGCATTTT.

The gene calls are TRBV4-2 and TRBJ2-3; D unresolved. With 0 bases removed from V and 6 bases from J, the gap between germline ends came to 10 bases. The CDR3 runs 14 residues. Looked up from germline, CDR1 is LGHNA and CDR2 is YNFKEQ. As DNA, the CDR3 is TGTGCCAGCAGCCAAGATTCCTCTATGGATACGCAGTATTTT. This translates into CASSQDSSMDTQYF.

The chain carries TRBV19 and TRBJ2-1, with 8 bases aligning to TRBD2. The length of the CDR3 is 14 residues. V dropped 9 bases and J dropped 6; count of bases not matched to a gene: 10. Germline V gives CDR1 LNHDA, CDR2 SQIVND (reference sequence). This chain's CDR3 is CASGLAGPANEQFF. As DNA, the CDR3 is TGTGCCAGCGGGTTAGCGGGGCCTGCCAATGAGCAGTTCTTC. Using reference TRBV19 and TRBJ2-1 for the parts outside the CDR3, the full variable domain is DGGITQSPKYLFRKEGQNVTLSCEQNLNHDAMYWYRQDPGQGLRLIYYSQIVNDFQKGDIAEGYSVSREKKESFPLTVTSAQKNPTAFYLCASGLAGPANEQFFGPGTRLTVL.

The chain combines TRBV5-8 with TRBJ1-1; D ambiguous. The CDR3 consists of 14 residues. V lost 3 bases and J lost 3, with 12 bases in between. Looked up from germline, CDR1 is SGHTS and CDR2 is YDEGEE. The CDR3 sequence is CASSWGSQDTEAFF. DNA of the CDR3: TGTGCCAGCAGCTGGGGATCTCAGGACACTGAAGCTTTCTTT. The whole variable domain, remainder taken from reference TRBV5-8 and TRBJ1-1, is EAGVTQSPTHLIKTRGQQATLRCSPISGHTSVYWYQQALGLGLQFLLWYDEGEERNRGNFPPRFSGRQFPNYSSELNVNALELEDSALYLCASSWGSQDTEAFFGQGTRLTVV.

The gene calls are TRBV9 and TRBJ2-7; TRBD2 aligns across 11 bases. The CDR3 loop spans 15 amino acids. Per germline, CDR1 SGDLS and CDR2 YYNGEE. The ends lost 5 bases at V and 1 base at J; junction bases unmatched: 5. The CDR3 bases are TGTGCCAGCAGTCCACTAGCGGGGGCTTCCTACGAGCAGTACTTC. This sequence encodes CASSPLAGASYEQYF.

The chain combines TRBV30 with TRBJ1-6; no firm D call. This CDR3 region has 15 residues. The germline V gene encodes CDR1 GTSNPN and CDR2 SVGIG (reference sequence). Trimming left V 1 base short and J 8 bases short, with 15 bases between. Here the CDR3 reads CAWSATLGFDSPLHF. DNA of the CDR3: TGTGCCTGGAGTGCTACTCTGGGTTTTGATTCACCCCTCCACTTT.

This clone was detected only once. The rearrangement uses TRBV13 and TRBJ2-3; weak D call: TRBD2 (6 bases). V lost 4 bases and J lost 1, with 12 bases in between. The germline V gene has CDR1 PRHDT and CDR2 FYEKMQ (reference sequence). The CDR3 is 15 amino acids. CDR3 DNA sequence: TGTGCCAGCAGCTCCGAGCGCGGGGGCACAGATACGCAGTATTTT. Encoded protein: CASSSERGGTDTQYF.

In DNA, the CDR3 is TGTGCCAGCAGGCGACAGGGTACGGTCGGGGAGCTGTTTTTT. Amino acid sequence: CASRRQGTVGELFF. V gene TRBV25-1 combines with J gene TRBJ2-2; 7 nucleotides agree with TRBD1. Germline lookup yields CDR1 MGHDK and CDR2 SYGVNS. The CDR3 spans 14 residues. J gave up 7 bases and V 6 bases, and 8 bases lay outside the gene matches. The whole variable domain, filled in from reference TRBV25-1 and TRBJ2-2, reads EADIYQTPRYLVIGTGKKITLECSQTMGHDKMYWYQQDPGMELHLIHYSYGVNSTEKGDLSSESTVSRIRTEHFPLTLESARPSHTSQYLCASRRQGTVGELFFGEGSRLTVL.

As DNA, the CDR3 is TGTGCCAGCACCCGGGCCATGGGCCCCACTGAAGCTTTCTTT. The encoded protein is CASTRAMGPTEAFF. V is TRBV28 and J is TRBJ1-1, with D unresolved. The V end lost 7 bases, the J end lost 4 bases, and 16 bases lay between the germline ends. CDR1 and CDR2 (germline): MDHEN, SYDVKM. The CDR3 contains 14 residues.

This clone was seen a few times. A read error may produce the germline difference seen at one junction end. CDR3: CASSFGGNAEAFF. CDR3 coding DNA: TGTGCCAGCAGTTTTGGAGGGAACGCTGAAGCTTTCTTT. The chain employs TRBV27 and TRBJ1-1; D remains unclear. The germline CDR1 and CDR2 sequences are MNHEY and SMNVEV (reference sequence). The CDR3 sequence is 13 residues long.

The CDR3 reads CASSLNQDRASNQPQHF. Written as DNA, the CDR3 is TGTGCCAGCAGTCTAAACCAAGACAGGGCCAGCAATCAGCCCCAGCATTTT. V is TRBV27 and J is TRBJ1-5, with 7 bases aligning to TRBD1. Trimming at V came to 5 bases and at J to 1 base, leaving 11 bases not matched to a gene. The CDR3 runs 17 residues. Per the germline V gene, CDR1 is MNHEY and CDR2 is SMNVEV (reference sequence).

In its sample, this clone was seen once. The CDR3 DNA reads TGTGCCAGCTTACCCCAAATGGGCCAGGCTCTACCCTCTTACAATGAGCAGTTCTTC. Translated, it gives CASLPQMGQALPSYNEQFF. The chain couples TRBV2 to TRBJ2-1; D not resolved. The CDR3 spans 19 residues. Looked up from germline, CDR1 is SNHLY and CDR2 is FYNNEI. Between the trimmed V and J ends, which lost 8 bases and 4 bases, there was a span of 30 bases.

The V and J genes are TRBV7-9 and TRBJ2-7; 7 bases match TRBD2. The CDR3 length is 15 residues. Germline loops: CDR1 SEHNR, CDR2 FQNEAQ (reference sequence). V shed 5 bases and J 2 bases; nucleotides not matched to a gene: 9. CDR3 DNA sequence: TGTGCCAGCAGCGACCTAGCGGAGACCCCCTACGAGCAGTACTTC. Protein sequence: CASSDLAETPYEQYF.

The chain uses TRBV2 and TRBJ2-3; tentative D call: TRBD1 (6 bases). V gave up 5 bases and J gave up 1 base, with 10 bases separating them. Germline V gives CDR1 SNHLY, CDR2 FYNNEI. CDR3 length: 14 residues. CDR3 region: CASSMTGGTDTQYF. CDR3 DNA sequence: TGTGCCAGCAGTATGACAGGCGGCACAGATACGCAGTATTTT.

V usage is TRBV7-3 and J usage is TRBJ2-7; D possibly corresponds to TRBD2 (5 bases). Trimming pared 1 base from V and 4 bases from J, leaving 17 bases between. The germline gives CDR1 SGHTA, CDR2 FQGTGA. The length of the CDR3 is 16 residues. The CDR3 reads CASSLRELEAMYEQYF. The CDR3 DNA follows: TGTGCCAGCAGCTTAAGGGAGTTGGAGGCAATGTACGAGCAGTACTTC.

The rearrangement joins TRBV11-2 to TRBJ1-3, with TRBD1 matching over 7 bases. This CDR3 contains 16 residues. Germline V lookup: CDR1 SGHAT, CDR2 FQNNGV. Unmatched junction bases numbered 7, after V lost 5 bases and J lost 0 bases. CDR3 residues: CASSPRDSRSGNTIYF. CDR3 DNA: TGTGCCAGCAGCCCTAGGGACAGCCGCTCTGGAAACACCATATATTTT.

The chain combines TRBV19 with TRBJ2-1, with D possibly being TRBD2 (5 bases). Germline V gives CDR1 LNHDA, CDR2 SQIVND (reference sequence). With 6 bases removed from V and 2 bases from J, the gap between germline ends came to 8 bases. The CDR3 covers 13 residues. CDR3 DNA: TGTGCCAGTAGAGAGGGTACCTACAATGAGCAGTTCTTC. Translation: CASREGTYNEQFF.